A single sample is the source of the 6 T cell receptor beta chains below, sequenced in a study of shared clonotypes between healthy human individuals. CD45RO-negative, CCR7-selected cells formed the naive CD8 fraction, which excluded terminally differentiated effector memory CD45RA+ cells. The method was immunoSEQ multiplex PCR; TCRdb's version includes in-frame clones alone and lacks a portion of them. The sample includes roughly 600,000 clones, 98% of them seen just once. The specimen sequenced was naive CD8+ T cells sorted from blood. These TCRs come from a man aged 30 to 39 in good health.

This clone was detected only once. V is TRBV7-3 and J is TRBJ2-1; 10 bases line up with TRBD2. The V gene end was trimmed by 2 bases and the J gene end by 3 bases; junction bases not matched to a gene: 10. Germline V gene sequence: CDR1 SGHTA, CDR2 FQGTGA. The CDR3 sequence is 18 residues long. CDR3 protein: CASSLWGSGRGIYNEQFF. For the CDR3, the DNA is TGTGCCAGCAGCTTATGGGGGAGCGGGAGGGGTATCTACAATGAGCAGTTCTTC. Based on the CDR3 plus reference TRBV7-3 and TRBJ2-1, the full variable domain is GAGVSQTPSNKVTEKGKYVELRCDPISGHTALYWYRQSLGQGPEFLIYFQGTGAADDSGLPNDRFFAVRPEGSVSTLKIQRTERGDSAVYLCASSLWGSGRGIYNEQFFGPGTRLTVL.

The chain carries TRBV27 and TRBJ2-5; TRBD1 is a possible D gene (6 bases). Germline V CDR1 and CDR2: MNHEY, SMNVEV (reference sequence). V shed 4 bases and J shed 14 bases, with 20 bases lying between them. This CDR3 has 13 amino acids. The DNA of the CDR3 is TGTGCCAGCAGTTCTCCAGGGGCGCCGGAGAGATACTTC. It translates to CASSSPGAPERYF.

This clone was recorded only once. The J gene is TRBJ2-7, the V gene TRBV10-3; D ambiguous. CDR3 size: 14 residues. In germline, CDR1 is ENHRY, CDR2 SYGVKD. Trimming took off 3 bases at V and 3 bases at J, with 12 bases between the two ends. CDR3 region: CAISDQNRVYEQYF. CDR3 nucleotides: TGTGCCATCAGTGACCAGAACAGAGTCTACGAGCAGTACTTC.

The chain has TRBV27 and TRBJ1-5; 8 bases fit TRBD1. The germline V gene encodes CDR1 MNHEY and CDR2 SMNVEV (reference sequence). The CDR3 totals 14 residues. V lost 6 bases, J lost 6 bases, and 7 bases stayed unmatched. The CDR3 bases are TGTGCCAGCAGACTAGGACAGGGTGGTCAGCCCCAGCATTTT. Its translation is CASRLGQGGQPQHF.

CDR3 in amino acids: CASSQTSGRASNEQFF. The CDR3 bases are TGCGCCAGCAGCCAAACAAGCGGGAGGGCCAGCAATGAGCAGTTCTTC. The chain employs TRBV4-1 and TRBJ2-1, with 10 bases identical to TRBD2. The CDR3 spans 16 residues. CDR1 is MGHRA, CDR2 YSYEKL, per germline. With 2 bases clipped from V and 6 bases from J, the junction kept 7 bases outside the gene matches.

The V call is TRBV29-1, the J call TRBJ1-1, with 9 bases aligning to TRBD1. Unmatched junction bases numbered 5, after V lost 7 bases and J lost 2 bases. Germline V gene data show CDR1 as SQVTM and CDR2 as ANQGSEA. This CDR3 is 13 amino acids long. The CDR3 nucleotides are TGCAGCGCGTGGGACAGGGTTAACACTGAAGCTTTCTTT. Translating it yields CSAWDRVNTEAFF.